The sequence of this TCR beta chain was determined in a study of siplizumab effects on memory and regulatory T cells. On this clone: Its target is unknown.

The study's findings and limits: In controls, under 30% of mappable alloreactive CD4+ clones were Treg-derived on average, versus roughly 69% with siplizumab.

CDR3 length: 14 residues. Germline V gives CDR1 MNHNS, CDR2 SASEGT. Deletions cut 10 bases from V and 0 bases from J, with 10 bases between. Measured with immunoSEQ multiplex PCR; TCRdb has only the in-frame clones, and not every one. The sample records about 110,000 clones, roughly 90% being singletons. The sample was CD4+ T cells sorted from blood. The clonotype comes from a human donor in good health. The chain uses TRBV6-1 and TRBJ2-6, with no clear D. The CDR3 nucleotides are TGTGCCACCCGAATTACCTCTGGGGCCAACGTCCTGACTTTC. This encodes CATRITSGANVLTF.